These 7 T cell receptor beta chains were sequenced from one sample in a study of T cell responses to AZD1222 COVID-19 vaccine. Method: immunoSEQ multiplex PCR; TCRdb's copy keeps in-frame clones and lacks some. The sample lists approximately 260,000 clones, 93% occurring once. Material: peripheral blood, obtained on day 0 of AZD1222 vaccination. These receptors all stem from an adult in good health.

This sequence joins TRBV4-1 and TRBJ1-6, with no clear D. Per the germline V gene, CDR1 is MGHRA and CDR2 is YSYEKL. The CDR3 contains 11 residues. The V end lost 3 bases, the J end lost 10 bases, and 4 bases lay between the germline ends. The CDR3, as DNA: TGCGCCAGCAGCCAGGACTCACCCCTCCACTTT. Translating gives CASSQDSPLHF.

The V gene is TRBV9, the J gene TRBJ2-1; TRBD1 matches at 8 bases. CDR3 size: 16 residues. The germline V gene has CDR1 SGDLS and CDR2 YYNGEE. Trimming took 4 bases from V and 1 from J; bases not matched to a gene: 7. The CDR3 region has the DNA TGTGCCAGCAGCTGGTCAGGGGGCCGTTCCTACAATGAGCAGTTCTTC. This encodes CASSWSGGRSYNEQFF.

The rearrangement links TRBV7-2 to TRBJ2-7; D might be TRBD2 (6 bases). Per germline, CDR1 SGHTA and CDR2 FQGNSA. The CDR3 runs 14 residues. Trimming took 5 bases from V and 6 from J, leaving 17 bases between them. CDR3 sequence: CASSTGTQIVEQYF. CDR3 nucleotide sequence: TGTGCCAGCAGCACCGGGACTCAAATCGTCGAGCAGTACTTC.

CDR3 residues: CASSHPGGDTEAFF. CDR3 bases: TGTGCCAGCAGCCACCCGGGAGGAGACACTGAAGCTTTCTTT. V usage is TRBV28 and J usage is TRBJ1-1, with D uncertain. The germline CDR1 and CDR2 sequences are MDHEN and SYDVKM. The CDR3 has 14 residues. Trimming took off 6 bases at V and 3 bases at J, with 14 bases between the two ends.

This clone was detected only once. The chain joins TRBV6-6 to TRBJ2-1; TRBD2 might be the D (6 bases). The CDR3 sequence is 10 residues long. Germline V CDR1 and CDR2: MNHNY, SVGAGI (reference sequence). This chain's CDR3 is CATSGNEQFF. DNA of the CDR3: TGTGCAACAAGCGGGAATGAGCAGTTCTTC.

The rearrangement links TRBV4-1 to TRBJ2-3, with D possibly TRBD2 on 5 matching bases. Germline V gene sequence: CDR1 MGHRA, CDR2 YSYEKL. Trimming removed 11 bases at V and 3 bases at J, with 12 bases between. CDR3 length equals 12 residues. CDR3 sequence: CASSGETDTQYF. CDR3 in DNA: TGCGCCTCATCCGGGGAGACAGATACGCAGTATTTT.

The chain recombines TRBV7-2 with TRBJ2-3; no clear D. V was clipped by 3 bases and J by 4 bases, with 14 bases between them. CDR1 and CDR2 from the germline V gene are SGHTA and FQGNSA. The CDR3 sequence is 15 residues long. Here the CDR3 reads CASSFGRSRADTQYF. For the CDR3, the DNA is TGTGCCAGCAGCTTTGGACGCTCTCGGGCAGATACGCAGTATTTT.